These T cell receptor beta chains were read from a single sample in a study of blood T cell repertoires in COVID-19. The method was immunoSEQ multiplex PCR; TCRdb's version includes in-frame clones alone and lacks a portion of them. The data hold about 320,000 clones, with roughly 88% observed a single time. Sequencing was done on a sample of PBMCs or T cells enriched from blood (not recorded which). The origin of the receptors is a man aged 25 to 40 who had recovered from COVID-19. Each CDR3 is given with its conserved first and last residue. The D gene is left open where the match is weak. Clone size appears in some rows only: once, few, many, or a class for an expanded clone.

D gene	V gene	clone size	J gene	CDR3 DNA	CDR3 protein
NA	TRBV10-2	NA	TRBJ1-1	TGCGCCAGCAGTGGGACACCTTTGAACACTGAAGCTTTCTTT	CASSGTPLNTEAFF
TRBD1	TRBV9	NA	TRBJ1-2	TGTGCCAGCAGCGTGTCGGGGACAGGCGTCTATGGCTACACCTTC	CASSVSGTGVYGYTF
NA	TRBV10-3	NA	TRBJ1-3	TGTGCCATCAGTGGGGACATCCCCGGCGCTGGAAACACCATATATTTT	CAISGDIPGAGNTIYF
NA	TRBV5-1	NA	TRBJ2-4	TGCGCCAGCAGCTTGGGGTGGGGCTTGGGAGCCAAAAACATTCAGTACTTC	CASSLGWGLGAKNIQYF
NA	TRBV27	once	TRBJ1-6	TGTGCCAGCAGTTTATCGCCGCTACGCGGATCACCCCTCCACTTT	CASSLSPLRGSPLHF
TRBD1	TRBV4-1	once	TRBJ1-2	TGCGCCAGCAGCCACCGACAGGGGGCGCGTAACTATGGCTACACCTTC	CASSHRQGARNYGYTF
TRBD1	TRBV5-1	NA	TRBJ2-1	TGCGCCAGCAGCACGGGACAGGGGGGCTTGCAGTTCTTC	CASSTGQGGLQFF
TRBD2	TRBV5-6	NA	TRBJ2-3	TGTGCCAGCAGCTTCTTACTAGCGGGGGGGGGCACAGATACGCAGTATTTT	CASSFLLAGGGTDTQYF
NA	TRBV5-8	NA	TRBJ1-1	TGTGCCAGCAGCCCTGAGGCAGCGAACACTGAAGCTTTCTTT	CASSPEAANTEAFF
TRBD1	TRBV5-5	NA	TRBJ1-4	TGTGCCAGCAGCTTGGGCCCACGTGACAGGGAACTGTTTTTT	CASSLGPRDRELFF
TRBD2	TRBV4-1	NA	TRBJ2-7	TGCGCCAGCAGCCAAACTAGCGGGGGCCTCTCCTACGAGCAGTACTTC	CASSQTSGGLSYEQYF
TRBD1	TRBV7-8	NA	TRBJ2-7	TGTGCCAGCAGCACGGACAGGGCGGCCGAGCAGTACTTC	CASSTDRAAEQYF
TRBD2	TRBV5-1	NA	TRBJ2-3	TGCGCCAGCAGCTTTTCCCGACTAGCGGGGGGGCCGGAGCAGTATTTT	CASSFSRLAGGPEQYF
NA	TRBV6-6	NA	TRBJ1-5	TGTGCCAGCAGTTCCTTTGGACAGCTAAGCAATCAGCCCCAGCATTTT	CASSSFGQLSNQPQHF